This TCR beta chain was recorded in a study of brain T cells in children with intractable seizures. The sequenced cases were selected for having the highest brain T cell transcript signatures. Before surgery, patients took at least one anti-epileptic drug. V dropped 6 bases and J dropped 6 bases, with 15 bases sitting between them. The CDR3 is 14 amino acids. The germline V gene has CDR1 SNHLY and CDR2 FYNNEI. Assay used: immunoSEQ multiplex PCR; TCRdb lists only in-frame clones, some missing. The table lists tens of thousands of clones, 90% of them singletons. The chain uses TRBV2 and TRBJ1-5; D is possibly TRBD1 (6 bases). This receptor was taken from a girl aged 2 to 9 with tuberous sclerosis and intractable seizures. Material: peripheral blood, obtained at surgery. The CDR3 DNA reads TGTGCCAGCAGGACCGAACAGGGATTTCAGCCCCAGCATTTT. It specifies CASRTEQGFQPQHF.